Listed below are T cell receptor beta chains from one sample, sequenced in a study of vaccination effects on CD4 cells after COVID-19. For these receptors, no antigen is known. Measured with immunoSEQ multiplex PCR; TCRdb has only the in-frame clones, and not every one. This sample has 40,000 to 45,000 clones, with under 75% found just once. Source: CD4+ T cells from PBMCs cultured with HCoV-OC43 spike peptides, taken before COVID-19 vaccination. The receptors here all came from a human donor who received a COVID-19 vaccine. CDR3s include the opening cysteine and the closing phenylalanine or tryptophan. D genes are given only for firm matches. The listing skips clone size in some rows; elsewhere it reads once, few, many or a size class.

j_call d_call v_call clone_size cdr3_nt cdr3_aa
TRBJ2-1 TRBD2 TRBV7-9 - TGTGCCAGCAGCTTATCGGGCGGGAGGGCCTACAATGAGCAGTTCTTC CASSLSGGRAYNEQFF
TRBJ2-1 TRBD1 TRBV7-2 few TGTGCCAGCAGCTCACAATCAAAACAGGGGGCTGGGCAGTTCTTC CASSSQSKQGAGQFF
TRBJ1-6 TRBD1 TRBV10-3 - TGTGCCATCAGTGATCTAGGACAGGGTAATTCACCCCTCCACTTT CAISDLGQGNSPLHF
TRBJ1-3 - TRBV4-1 - TGCGCCAGCAGCCAAGAATGGCAGCTTAGTGGAAACACCATATATTTT CASSQEWQLSGNTIYF
TRBJ2-2 TRBD2 TRBV27 - TGTGCCAGCAGTTTATGGGGGAGGGGAGCCGACACCGGGGAGCTGTTTTTT CASSLWGRGADTGELFF
TRBJ1-4 - TRBV11-2 - TGTGCCAGCAGCCCCGAACGACAGTCTGAAAAACTGTTTTTT CASSPERQSEKLFF
TRBJ1-5 - TRBV2 - TGTGCCAGCAGCCGGCAGGGTATATGGCAGCCCCAGCATTTT CASSRQGIWQPQHF
TRBJ1-1 - TRBV4-3 - TGCGCCAGCAGCCAAGATAATCAAGCTTTCTTT CASSQDNQAFF
TRBJ2-5 - TRBV7-8 - TGTGCCAGCAGCTTAGAGCGGACCCCGGTTCAAGAGACCCAGTACTTC CASSLERTPVQETQYF
TRBJ2-1 - TRBV2 - TGTGCCAGCAGTGAGGACAGATCCAATGAGCAGTTCTTC CASSEDRSNEQFF
TRBJ1-1 TRBD1 TRBV5-1 - TGCGCCAGCAGCTTGACAGGGGCGGACACTGAAGCTTTCTTT CASSLTGADTEAFF
TRBJ1-1 TRBD1 TRBV12-3/TRBV12-4 few TGTGCCAGCAGACCGACAGGGGCGCCCGGGGCTTTCTTT CASRPTGAPGAFF
TRBJ2-7 TRBD2 TRBV6-1 - TGTGCCAGCAGTGAAAGTAGCGGGGGGAGGGACGAGCAGTACTTC CASSESSGGRDEQYF
TRBJ1-6 - TRBV5-4 - TGTGCCAGCACCATTGGGGGTCCTGGGCATAATTCACCCCTCCACTTT CASTIGGPGHNSPLHF
TRBJ1-2 - TRBV5-4 few TGTGCCAGCAGCTTGGGAGGGGTTCTAGGGAACTATGGCTACACCTTC CASSLGGVLGNYGYTF